This entry lists 10 T cell receptor beta chains sequenced from one sample in a study of cytomegalovirus exposure and HLA in healthy donors. Generated by immunoSEQ multiplex PCR, the TCRdb table keeps only in-frame clones and is missing some. This sample has about 130,000 clones, with 89% found just once. Sample: PBMCs. All receptors come from a woman aged 18-29 years in good health and CMV-seropositive.

CDR3 protein: CAIRGGMENSPLHF. In DNA form, the CDR3 reads TGTGCCATCAGAGGGGGCATGGAGAATTCACCCCTCCACTTT. The chain combines TRBV10-3 with TRBJ1-6; 7 nucleotides align to TRBD1. From germline, CDR1 is ENHRY and CDR2 SYGVKD. The CDR3 contains 14 residues. Trimming removed 6 bases from V and 7 bases from J; junction bases left unmatched: 6.

The rearrangement joins TRBV28 to TRBJ2-7; D is possibly TRBD1 (5 bases). Germline assignment: CDR1 MDHEN and CDR2 SYDVKM. The CDR3 has 14 residues. Trimming cost V 6 bases and J 0 bases, with 12 bases left between them. DNA for the CDR3: TGTGCCAGCAGCCCCGAGACAGACTCCTACGAGCAGTACTTC. It yields the protein CASSPETDSYEQYF.

The rearrangement links TRBV7-2 to TRBJ1-5; no firm D call. V was trimmed by 5 bases and J by 5 bases, leaving 10 bases between them. The length of the CDR3 is 13 residues. CDR1 and CDR2 (germline): SGHTA, FQGNSA. CDR3 region: CASSHRVDQPQHF. The CDR3 coding sequence is TGTGCCAGCAGCCATCGCGTGGATCAGCCCCAGCATTTT.

The chain joins TRBV27 to TRBJ2-2, with D possibly matching TRBD1 (6 bases). Deletions cut 3 bases from V and 4 bases from J, with 12 bases between. Germline V gene sequence: CDR1 MNHEY, CDR2 SMNVEV (reference sequence). This CDR3 has 15 residues. CDR3 coding DNA: TGTGCCAGCAGTTTCGCAGGGGCTGCCACCGGGGAGCTGTTTTTT. Translation gives CASSFAGAATGELFF.

This clone was seen only a few times. CDR3 protein: CASSLARGPNEQYF. The CDR3, as DNA: TGTGCCAGCAGCTTAGCGCGCGGGCCCAACGAGCAGTACTTC. The gene calls are TRBV7-9 and TRBJ2-7; D might be TRBD2 (5 bases). The V gene's germline CDR1 is SEHNR and CDR2 FQNEAQ (reference sequence). Trimming took 0 bases from V and 5 from J, leaving 11 bases between them. CDR3 length: 14 residues.

The chain combines TRBV28 with TRBJ1-1; D is unresolved. V lost 3 bases to trimming and J lost 2 bases, with 10 bases between them. CDR3 length: 14 residues. CDR1 and CDR2 (germline): MDHEN, SYDVKM. The DNA for the CDR3 is TGTGCCAGCAGTTTGATCGCCACAAACACTGAAGCTTTCTTT. Its protein product is CASSLIATNTEAFF.

The chain carries TRBV5-1 and TRBJ2-5; D is undetermined. The ends were cut back, 4 bases at V and 5 bases at J, with 12 bases in the middle. Germline V gene data show CDR1 as SGHRS and CDR2 as YFSETQ. The CDR3 spans 13 residues. CDR3 sequence: CASSVGFGETQYF. The CDR3 DNA reads as TGCGCCAGCAGCGTCGGGTTTGGGGAGACCCAGTACTTC.

This sequence joins TRBV6-5 and TRBJ1-2; unclear D gene. Trimming pared 6 bases from V and 3 bases from J, leaving 14 bases between. CDR1 is MNHEY, CDR2 SVGAGI, per germline. CDR3 length equals 14 residues. The CDR3 sequence is CASRWFDQDYGYTF. CDR3 nucleotides: TGTGCCAGCAGGTGGTTTGATCAGGACTATGGCTACACCTTC.

This rearrangement joins TRBV28 to TRBJ1-3; D is possibly TRBD1 (5 bases). The CDR3 is 14 residues long. Between the trimmed V and J ends, which lost 4 bases and 9 bases, there was a span of 16 bases. The germline gives CDR1 MDHEN, CDR2 SYDVKM. CDR3 DNA sequence: TGTGCCAGCAGTTCGCCCGACAGCCGGAGCACCATATATTTT. Protein sequence: CASSSPDSRSTIYF. Combining the CDR3 with reference TRBV28 and TRBJ1-3 gives the whole variable domain DVKVTQSSRYLVKRTGEKVFLECVQDMDHENMFWYRQDPGLGLRLIYFSYDVKMKEKGDIPEGYSVSREKKERFSLILESASTNQTSMYLCASSSPDSRSTIYFGEGSWLTVV.

This chain joins TRBV5-6 and TRBJ1-6; 10 bases agree with TRBD1. The junction had 3 bases not matched to a gene; V was cut back by 3 bases and J by 6 bases. The germline V gene has CDR1 SGHDT and CDR2 YYEEEE. CDR3 length equals 15 residues. This CDR3 reads CASSWDRGPNSPLHF. CDR3 bases: TGTGCCAGCAGCTGGGACAGGGGTCCTAATTCACCCCTCCACTTT.